The present TCR beta chain was sequenced within a study of blood T cell repertoires in COVID-19. For the study at large: The study drew acute and convalescent COVID-19 samples from the United States, Italy and Spain.

Generated by immunoSEQ multiplex PCR, the TCRdb table keeps only in-frame clones and is missing some. The data hold about 67,000 clones, with roughly 88% observed a single time. Germline V CDR1 and CDR2: SNHLY, FYNNEI. The CDR3 has 13 residues. Trimming stripped 3 bases from V and 4 bases from J, with 7 bases between. Material for sequencing was peripheral blood. The chain has TRBV2 and TRBJ1-5; TRBD1 is a possible D gene (5 bases). This receptor was taken from a woman aged 55-70 years with acute or convalescent COVID-19. The chain's CDR3 is CASSDRVNQPQHF. The CDR3 DNA reads as TGTGCCAGCAGTGACAGGGTGAATCAGCCCCAGCATTTT.